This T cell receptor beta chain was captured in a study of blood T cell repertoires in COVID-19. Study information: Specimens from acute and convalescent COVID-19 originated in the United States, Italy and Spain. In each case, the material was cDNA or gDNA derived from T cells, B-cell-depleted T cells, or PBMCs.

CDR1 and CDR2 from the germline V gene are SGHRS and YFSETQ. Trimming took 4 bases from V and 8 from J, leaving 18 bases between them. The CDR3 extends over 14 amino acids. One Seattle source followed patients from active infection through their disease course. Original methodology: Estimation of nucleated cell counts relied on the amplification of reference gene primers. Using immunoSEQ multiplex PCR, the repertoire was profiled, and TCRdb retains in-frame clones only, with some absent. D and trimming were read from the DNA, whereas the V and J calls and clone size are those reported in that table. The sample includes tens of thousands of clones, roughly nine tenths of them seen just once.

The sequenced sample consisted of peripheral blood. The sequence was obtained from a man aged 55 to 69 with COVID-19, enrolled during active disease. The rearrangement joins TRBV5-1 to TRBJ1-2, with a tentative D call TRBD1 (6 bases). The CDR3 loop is CASSGTGRGIGYTF. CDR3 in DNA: TGCGCCAGCAGCGGCACAGGCAGGGGAATCGGCTACACCTTC. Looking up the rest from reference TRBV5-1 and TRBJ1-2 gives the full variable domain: KAGVTQTPRYLIKTRGQQVTLSCSPISGHRSVSWYQQTPGQGLQFLFEYFSETQRNKGNFPGRFSGRQFSNSRSEMNVSTLELGDSALYLCASSGTGRGIGYTFGSGTRLTVV.